One sample yielded the 19 T cell receptor beta chains listed below, sequenced in a study of blood T cell repertoires in COVID-19. Data came from immunoSEQ multiplex PCR; TCRdb stores just in-frame clones and leaves some out. The sample contains hundreds of thousands of clones, roughly 85% of which appear only once. The sample taken for sequencing was PBMCs or T cells enriched from blood (not recorded which). These receptors were obtained from a woman in her thirties who had been exposed to COVID-19.

The chain combines TRBV6-5 with TRBJ2-5; D might be TRBD1 (5 bases). Deletions cut 5 bases from V and 4 bases from J, with 14 bases between. Germline CDR1 MNHEY, CDR2 SVGAGI. The length of the CDR3 is 14 residues. This chain's CDR3 is CASSTGQGGETQYF. In DNA, the CDR3 is TGTGCCAGCAGTACCGGGCAGGGCGGAGAGACCCAGTACTTC.

CDR3 DNA: TGCGCCAGCAGCTTGAGGGGAAGGGGAAGGATTATGAACACTGAAGCTTTCTTT. It translates to CASSLRGRGRIMNTEAFF. The genes are TRBV5-1 and TRBJ1-1; tentative D call: TRBD1 (5 bases). CDR3 length equals 18 residues. V lost 1 base and J lost 0, with 19 bases in between. Germline lookup yields CDR1 SGHRS and CDR2 YFSETQ.

The chain links TRBV14 to TRBJ1-6; D is possibly TRBD1 (5 bases). This CDR3 region has 15 residues. Trimming pared 1 base from V and 7 bases from J, leaving 11 bases between. Germline V CDR1 and CDR2: SGHDN, FVKESK. As DNA, the CDR3 is TGTGCCAGCAGCCAAGTTGCAGGGTTGAATTCACCCCTCCACTTT. Amino acid sequence: CASSQVAGLNSPLHF.

Comments on this clone: This same CDR3 is encoded by further DNA sequences in the sample. The chain recombines TRBV5-1 with TRBJ2-2; D gene ambiguous. Germline assignment: CDR1 SGHRS and CDR2 YFSETQ. Trimming stripped 0 bases from V and 2 bases from J, with 5 bases between. The CDR3 totals 14 residues. The CDR3 nucleotides are TGCGCCAGCAGCTTGGGGCAAAACACCGGGGAGCTGTTTTTT. Translation: CASSLGQNTGELFF.

This clone was observed a single time. The chain is built from TRBV3-1 (or the pseudogene TRBV3-2) and TRBJ2-4, with D perhaps matching TRBD2 (6 bases). The germline V gene encodes CDR1 LGHDT and CDR2 YNNKEL (reference sequence). Trimming took 3 bases from V and 13 from J, leaving 13 bases between them. The CDR3 is 12 residues long. CDR3: CASSQREGAQYF. CDR3 bases: TGTGCCAGCAGCCAGCGGGAAGGGGCCCAGTACTTC.

The J gene is TRBJ2-1, the V gene TRBV28, with 7 bases identical to TRBD2. Germline V gene data show CDR1 as MDHEN and CDR2 as SYDVKM. The CDR3 runs 16 residues. J lost 4 bases, V lost 10 bases, and 16 bases had no gene match. This CDR3 reads CATNLMRGKQYNEQFF. The CDR3 DNA reads as TGTGCCACCAACTTAATGCGGGGGAAACAATACAATGAGCAGTTCTTC.

The chain uses TRBV28 and TRBJ1-4; no reliable D call. The germline V gene encodes CDR1 MDHEN and CDR2 SYDVKM. This CDR3 is built from 17 residues. V lost 0 bases to trimming and J lost 0 bases, with 11 bases between them. In DNA, the CDR3 is TGTGCCAGCAGTTTATGGGCCAGCGAAGCAACTAATGAAAAACTGTTTTTT. This sequence encodes CASSLWASEATNEKLFF.

J is TRBJ2-7 and V is TRBV4-1; TRBD2 matches at 8 bases. The germline V gene has CDR1 MGHRA and CDR2 YSYEKL. CDR3 length: 15 residues. V shed 4 bases and J 4 bases; nucleotides not matched to a gene: 9. This chain's CDR3 is CASSREGTSEYEQYF. CDR3 in DNA: TGCGCCAGCAGCCGCGAAGGGACTAGTGAATACGAGCAGTACTTC.

This clone occurred a few times. The gene calls are TRBV30 and TRBJ2-7; 9 bases align to TRBD2. Per the germline V gene, CDR1 is GTSNPN and CDR2 is SVGIG (reference sequence). This CDR3 is 16 amino acids long. The junction had 17 bases not matched to a gene; V was cut back by 7 bases and J by 4 bases. CDR3 in amino acids: CASRRLAGSVGYEQYF. Here the CDR3 DNA reads TGTGCCTCACGCCGGCTAGCGGGGTCCGTCGGGTACGAGCAGTACTTC. The complete variable domain, with remaining parts taken from reference TRBV30 and TRBJ2-7, reads SQTIHQWPATLVQPVGSPLSLECTVEGTSNPNLYWYRQAAGRGLQLLFYSVGIGQISSEVPQNLSASRPQDRQFILSSKKLLLSDSGFYLCASRRLAGSVGYEQYFGPGTRLTVT.

The J gene is TRBJ2-1, the V gene TRBV7-9, with a tentative D call TRBD2 (7 bases). The ends were cut back, 5 bases at V and 0 bases at J, with 20 bases in the middle. CDR1 is SEHNR and CDR2 is FQNEAQ in the germline V gene (reference sequence). CDR3 length equals 18 residues. Here the CDR3 reads CASSPRMGGLLSYNEQFF. CDR3 nucleotides: TGTGCCAGCAGCCCTAGGATGGGGGGGCTCCTCTCCTACAATGAGCAGTTCTTC.

The rearrangement joins TRBV5-6 to TRBJ1-5; tentative D call: TRBD1 (6 bases). Trimming left V 7 bases short and J 5 bases short, with 13 bases between. The CDR3 covers 13 residues. The germline V gene has CDR1 SGHDT and CDR2 YYEEEE. The CDR3 protein is CASGSRGYQPQHF. DNA for the CDR3: TGTGCCAGCGGGTCCAGGGGTTATCAGCCCCAGCATTTT. Complete variable domain (other parts from reference TRBV5-6 and TRBJ1-5): DAGVTQSPTHLIKTRGQQVTLRCSPKSGHDTVSWYQQALGQGPQFIFQYYEEEERQRGNFPDRFSGHQFPNYSSELNVNALLLGDSALYLCASGSRGYQPQHFGDGTRLSIL.

The rearrangement uses TRBV5-1 and TRBJ2-1; TRBD2 matches 15 bases. CDR1 is SGHRS, CDR2 YFSETQ, per germline. The V and J ends lost 3 bases and 9 bases, in that order; junction bases with no gene match: 4. The CDR3 runs to 15 residues. The DNA of the CDR3 is TGCGCCAGCAGCTCGGGACTAGCGGGAGGTTTTGAGCAGTTCTTC. Protein: CASSSGLAGGFEQFF. Full variable domain (rest looked up from reference TRBV5-1 and TRBJ2-1): KAGVTQTPRYLIKTRGQQVTLSCSPISGHRSVSWYQQTPGQGLQFLFEYFSETQRNKGNFPGRFSGRQFSNSRSEMNVSTLELGDSALYLCASSSGLAGGFEQFFGPGTRLTVL.

The chain recombines TRBV28 with TRBJ1-2, with 7 bases identical to TRBD1. The V segment lost 3 bases and the J segment 8 bases; nucleotides outside the gene matches: 6. Germline V CDR1 and CDR2: MDHEN, SYDVKM. The CDR3 consists of 13 residues. The chain's CDR3 is CASSFPTGTGYTF. CDR3 bases: TGTGCCAGCAGTTTTCCGACAGGGACGGGCTACACCTTC.

The genes are TRBV5-1 and TRBJ1-1; TRBD1 is a possible D gene (6 bases). The CDR3 has 15 residues. CDR1 SGHRS and CDR2 YFSETQ come from the germline V gene. Trimming stripped 4 bases from V and 4 bases from J, with 17 bases between. The CDR3 spells CASSAVGGASTEAFF. CDR3 sequence (DNA): TGCGCCAGCAGCGCGGTTGGGGGCGCGAGCACTGAAGCTTTCTTT.

This chain uses TRBV2 with TRBJ2-3; 7 bases map to TRBD1. This CDR3 has 14 amino acids. The V gene's germline CDR1 is SNHLY and CDR2 FYNNEI. Trimming removed 5 bases from V and 2 bases from J; junction bases left unmatched: 4. This chain's CDR3 is CASSRQGATDTQYF. The CDR3 DNA reads as TGTGCCAGCAGTCGACAGGGCGCCACAGATACGCAGTATTTT.

The V call is TRBV19, the J call TRBJ2-7; D might be TRBD2 (6 bases). Looked up from germline, CDR1 is LNHDA and CDR2 is SQIVND (reference sequence). Trimming took 5 bases from V and 2 from J, leaving 13 bases between them. This CDR3 is 14 amino acids long. Here the CDR3 reads CASSSHGSPYEQYF. CDR3 DNA sequence: TGTGCCAGTAGTTCTCACGGGAGTCCCTACGAGCAGTACTTC.

The DNA of the CDR3 is TGTGCCAGCAGCCAAGATCTTAATGAGCAGTTCTTC. Translating gives CASSQDLNEQFF. V is TRBV3-1 (or the pseudogene TRBV3-2) and J is TRBJ2-1; D is ambiguous. Germline CDR1 and CDR2: LGHDT and YNNKEL (reference sequence). Trimming stripped 0 bases from V and 7 bases from J, with 4 bases between. The CDR3 has 12 amino acids.

This rearrangement joins TRBV28 to TRBJ1-2, with D perhaps TRBD1 (6 bases). CDR1 and CDR2 from the germline V gene are MDHEN and SYDVKM. The CDR3 has 14 residues. With 6 bases removed from V and 2 bases from J, the gap between germline ends came to 13 bases. The CDR3 region has the DNA TGTGCCAGCAGCCGGGACACAAAGAACTATGGCTACACCTTC. Amino acids: CASSRDTKNYGYTF.

This chain uses TRBV7-2 with TRBJ2-1, with TRBD1 matching over 7 bases. Germline V lookup: CDR1 SGHTA, CDR2 FQGNSA. This CDR3 comprises 15 residues. The J segment lost 4 bases and the V segment lost 0 bases, leaving 3 bases of the junction unmatched. The CDR3 protein is CASSLATGDYNEQFF. CDR3 in DNA: TGTGCCAGCAGCTTAGCTACAGGGGATTACAATGAGCAGTTCTTC.